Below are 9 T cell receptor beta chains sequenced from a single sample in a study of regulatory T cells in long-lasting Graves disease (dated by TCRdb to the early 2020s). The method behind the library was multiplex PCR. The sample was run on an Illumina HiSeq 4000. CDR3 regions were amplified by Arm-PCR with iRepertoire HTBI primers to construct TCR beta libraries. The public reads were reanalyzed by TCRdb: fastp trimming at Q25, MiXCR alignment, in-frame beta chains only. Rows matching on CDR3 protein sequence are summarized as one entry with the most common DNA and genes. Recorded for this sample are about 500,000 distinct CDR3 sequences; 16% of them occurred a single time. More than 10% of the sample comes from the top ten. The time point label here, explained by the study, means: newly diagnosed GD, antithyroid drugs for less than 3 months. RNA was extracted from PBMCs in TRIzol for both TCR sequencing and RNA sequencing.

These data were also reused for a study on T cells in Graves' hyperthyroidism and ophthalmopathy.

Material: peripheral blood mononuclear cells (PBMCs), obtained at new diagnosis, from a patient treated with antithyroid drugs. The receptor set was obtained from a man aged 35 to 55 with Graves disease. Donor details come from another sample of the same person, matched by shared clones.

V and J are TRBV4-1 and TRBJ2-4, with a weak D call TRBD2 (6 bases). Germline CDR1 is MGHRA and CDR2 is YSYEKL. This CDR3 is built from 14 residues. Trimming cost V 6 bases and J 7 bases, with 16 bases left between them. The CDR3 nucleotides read TGCGCCAGCAGTGGGGCGGCGGGGCCTAACATTCAGTACTTC. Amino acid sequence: CASSGAAGPNIQYF.

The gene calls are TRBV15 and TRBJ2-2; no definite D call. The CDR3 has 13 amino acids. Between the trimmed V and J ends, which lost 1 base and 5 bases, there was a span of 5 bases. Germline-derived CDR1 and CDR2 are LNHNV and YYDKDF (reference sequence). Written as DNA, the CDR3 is TGTGCCACCAGCAGAGGAGTTACCGGGGAGCTGTTTTTT. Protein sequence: CATSRGVTGELFF.

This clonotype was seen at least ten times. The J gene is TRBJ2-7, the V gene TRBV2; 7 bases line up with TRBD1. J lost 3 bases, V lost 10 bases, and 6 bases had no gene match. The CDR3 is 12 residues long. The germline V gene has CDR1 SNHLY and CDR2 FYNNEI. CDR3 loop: CATRDSYYEQYF. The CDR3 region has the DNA TGTGCCACCCGGGACAGCTACTACGAGCAGTACTTC. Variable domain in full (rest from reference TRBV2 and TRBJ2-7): EPEVTQTPSHQVTQMGQEVILRCVPISNHLYFYWYRQILGQKVEFLVSFYNNEISEKSEIFDDQFSVERPDGSNFTLKIRSTKLEDSAMYFCATRDSYYEQYFGPGTRLTVT.

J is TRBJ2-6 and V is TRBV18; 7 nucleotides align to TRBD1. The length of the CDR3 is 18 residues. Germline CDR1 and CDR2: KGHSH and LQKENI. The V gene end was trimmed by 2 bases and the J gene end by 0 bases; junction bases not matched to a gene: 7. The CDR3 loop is CASSPETGTFSGANVLTF. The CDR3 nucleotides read TGTGCCAGCTCACCAGAGACAGGGACCTTCTCTGGGGCCAACGTCCTGACTTTC.

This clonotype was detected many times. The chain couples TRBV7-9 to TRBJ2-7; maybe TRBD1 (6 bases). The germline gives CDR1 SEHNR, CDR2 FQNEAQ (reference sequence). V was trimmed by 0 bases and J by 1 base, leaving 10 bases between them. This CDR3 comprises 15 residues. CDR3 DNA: TGTGCCAGCAGCTTAGCCCCAGGGGCGTCCTACGAGCAGTACTTC. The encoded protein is CASSLAPGASYEQYF.

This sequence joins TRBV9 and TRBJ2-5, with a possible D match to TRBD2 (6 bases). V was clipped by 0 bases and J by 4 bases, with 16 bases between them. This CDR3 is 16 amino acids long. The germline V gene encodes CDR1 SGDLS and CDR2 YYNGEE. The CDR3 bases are TGTGCCAGCAGCGTAGCTCCGACTAGACGTTCAGAGACCCAGTACTTC. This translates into CASSVAPTRRSETQYF.

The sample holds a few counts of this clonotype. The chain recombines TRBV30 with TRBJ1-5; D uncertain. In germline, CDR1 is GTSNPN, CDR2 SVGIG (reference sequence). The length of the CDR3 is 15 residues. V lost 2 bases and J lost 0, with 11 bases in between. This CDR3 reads CAWSSQRISNQPQHF. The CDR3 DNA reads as TGTGCCTGGAGTTCCCAGAGGATTAGCAATCAGCCCCAGCATTTT.

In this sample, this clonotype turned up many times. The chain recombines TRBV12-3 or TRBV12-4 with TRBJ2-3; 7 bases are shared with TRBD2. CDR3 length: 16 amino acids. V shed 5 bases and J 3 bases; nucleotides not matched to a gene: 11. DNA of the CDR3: TGTGCCAGCAGTCCTTTGGGCGGGAGAATGACAGATACGCAGTATTTT. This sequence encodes CASSPLGGRMTDTQYF.

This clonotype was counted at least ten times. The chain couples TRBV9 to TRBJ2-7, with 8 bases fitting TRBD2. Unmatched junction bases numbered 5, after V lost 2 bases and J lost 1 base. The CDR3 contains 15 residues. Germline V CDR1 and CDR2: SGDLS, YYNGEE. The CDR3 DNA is TGTGCCAGCAGCGTTGGAAGCGGGAGTTCCTACGAGCAGTACTTC. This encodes CASSVGSGSSYEQYF.